The 11 T cell receptor beta chains listed next were all sequenced from one sample in a study of T cells in Graves' hyperthyroidism and ophthalmopathy. Amplified TCR beta CDR3 regions derived from RNA transcripts. Primed by the HTBI set, a first-round RT-PCR was run on the TCR CDR3. TCRdb ran MiXCR on the multiplex PCR reads and lists one entry per CDR3 protein. The sample consists of hundreds of thousands of distinct CDR3 sequences, around a quarter of them appearing once. Specimen: blood. These receptors were taken from a man in his forties with Graves' hyperthyroidism that later progressed to Graves' ophthalmopathy.

This clonotype has a count of ten or more. V is TRBV30 and J is TRBJ2-7; D might be TRBD1 (6 bases). Germline CDR1 and CDR2: GTSNPN and SVGIG (reference sequence). Trimming shortened V by 0 bases and J by 2 bases, and 11 bases separated the two germline ends. This CDR3 comprises 14 residues. CDR3 sequence reads: CAWSVLGQTYEQYF. DNA for the CDR3: TGTGCCTGGAGTGTACTCGGACAGACCTACGAGCAGTACTTC.

This clonotype was counted a few times. The chain uses TRBV20-1 and TRBJ2-5; the D gene is possibly TRBD1 (5 bases). The CDR3 is 13 amino acids. Trimming shortened V by 3 bases and J by 4 bases, and 12 bases separated the two germline ends. Germline CDR1 DFQATT, CDR2 SNEGSKA (reference sequence). In DNA, the CDR3 is TGCAGTGCTAGCAAAGGACAAGGAGAGACCCAGTACTTC. Translation: CSASKGQGETQYF.

In the case of this clonotype: Since a much larger clone is just one base distant, this may be a read error. The genes are TRBV20-1 and TRBJ2-7; 10 bases fit TRBD2. The CDR3 is 12 amino acids. CDR1 DFQATT and CDR2 SNEGSKA come from the germline V gene (reference sequence). The chain's CDR3 is CSLLAGVVEQYF. Written as DNA, the CDR3 is TGCAGCCTCCTAGCGGGAGTGGTCGAGCAGTACTTC.

This clonotype was seen many times. J is TRBJ2-5 and V is TRBV29-1; maybe TRBD2 (5 bases). This CDR3 region has 13 residues. Germline CDR1 reads SQVTM; CDR2 reads ANQGSEA. V was trimmed by 6 bases and J by 4 bases, leaving 15 bases between them. Here the CDR3 reads CSVELGRRETQYF. CDR3 DNA sequence: TGCAGCGTGGAACTAGGACGGAGAGAGACCCAGTACTTC.

This clonotype appeared a few times. The chain has TRBV6-2 or TRBV6-3 and TRBJ1-5; possible D gene TRBD1, 5 bases. V lost 2 bases, J lost 7 bases, and 15 bases lay in between. The CDR3 has 15 residues. Germline V CDR1 and CDR2: MNHEY, SVGEGT. CDR3 sequence reads: CASSYEGSTFQPQHF. The CDR3 nucleotides are TGTGCCAGCAGTTACGAGGGGAGCACCTTCCAGCCCCAGCATTTT.

V usage is TRBV6-1 and J usage is TRBJ1-5; D remains ambiguous. V was shortened by 7 bases and J by 9 bases, with 13 bases between the two germline ends. The V gene's germline CDR1 is MNHNS and CDR2 SASEGT. CDR3 length: 12 residues. The CDR3 loop reads CASTVGPGPQHF. CDR3 DNA sequence: TGTGCCAGCACCGTCGGGCCTGGGCCCCAGCATTTT.

The chain has TRBV6-5 and TRBJ2-2, with D possibly being TRBD2 (5 bases). This CDR3 spans 15 amino acids. Germline CDR1 reads MNHEY; CDR2 reads SVGAGI. The germline V and J ends were trimmed by 0 bases and 4 bases, with 9 bases remaining between them. The CDR3 loop is CASSYSSARTGELFF. The CDR3 DNA sequence: TGTGCCAGCAGTTACTCTAGCGCTCGCACCGGGGAGCTGTTTTTT.

This clonotype was picked up many times. The rearrangement joins TRBV7-9 to TRBJ1-2; 9 bases map to TRBD1. Germline trimming cut 3 bases from V and 6 bases from J; bases unmatched to any gene: 5. The CDR3 contains 14 residues. Germline values: CDR1 SEHNR, CDR2 FQNEAQ (reference sequence). The CDR3 loop reads CASSFPRDRDGYTF. CDR3 DNA sequence: TGTGCCAGCAGCTTTCCCCGGGACAGGGATGGCTACACCTTC.

The V gene is TRBV12-3 or TRBV12-4, the J gene TRBJ1-1; D unresolved. The length of the CDR3 is 13 residues. The ends were cut back, 5 bases at V and 3 bases at J, with 10 bases in the middle. As DNA, the CDR3 is TGTGCCAGCAGTCCCCACAGCTACACTGAAGCTTTCTTT. This gives the protein CASSPHSYTEAFF.

This clonotype has a count of ten or more. V gene TRBV7-8 combines with J gene TRBJ1-3; the D is unclear. Trimming removed 1 base at V and 7 bases at J, with 11 bases between. This CDR3 has 14 amino acids. CDR1 is SGHVS, CDR2 FQNEAQ, per germline. CDR3 loop: CASSLDVVANTIYF. The CDR3 DNA is TGTGCCAGCAGCTTAGATGTGGTGGCGAACACCATATATTTT.

V and J are TRBV11-2 and TRBJ2-7; 7 bases line up with TRBD1. Unmatched junction bases numbered 10, after V lost 5 bases and J lost 0 bases. Per germline, CDR1 SGHAT and CDR2 FQNNGV. This CDR3 contains 16 residues. The CDR3 DNA is TGTGCCAGCAGCCCGGCCGGGACAGTGGTCTCCTACGAGCAGTACTTC. This encodes CASSPAGTVVSYEQYF.